This TCR beta chain derives from a study of T cells in narcolepsy. The germline V and J ends were trimmed by 4 bases and 3 bases, with 13 bases remaining between them. The germline V gene has CDR1 SGHTA and CDR2 FQGNSA. The CDR3 covers 14 residues. TCRdb's copy holds only in-frame clones and misses some; the assay was immunoSEQ multiplex PCR. The sample has some 23,000 clones, about four fifths seen once; the top ten hold roughly 1.3%. The sequence came from a human donor with narcolepsy. The sequencing sample was made of CD45RA- memory CD4+ T cells from PBMCs. This chain uses TRBV7-2 with TRBJ2-7, with D possibly TRBD1 on 7 matching bases. Here the CDR3 DNA reads TGTGCCAGCAGCTACCAGGGGGGAAACTACGAGCAGTACTTC. Residues: CASSYQGGNYEQYF.